The 29 T cell receptor beta chains presented below share a single source sample, sequenced in a study of early T cells in non-severe SARS-CoV-2 infection. MiXCR, applied by TCRdb to the 5' RACE reads, yields one record per CDR3 protein. This sample has roughly 34,000 distinct CDR3 sequences, with 4.7% found just once. Sequencing was carried out using whole blood. The receptor set was obtained from an adult who was a healthcare worker with PCR-confirmed SARS-CoV-2 infection or an uninfected control (not recorded which).

Ten or more counts support this clonotype. The genes are TRBV28 and TRBJ1-3, with TRBD1 matching over 12 bases. Germline V lookup: CDR1 MDHEN, CDR2 SYDVKM. This CDR3 region has 17 residues. The ends lost 4 bases at V and 4 bases at J; junction bases unmatched: 8. This CDR3 reads CASSSQGQGARGNTIYF. CDR3 nucleotide sequence: TGTGCCAGCAGTTCGCAGGGACAGGGGGCGCGCGGAAACACCATATATTTT.

This clonotype was seen ten or more times. The chain is built from TRBV6-2 or TRBV6-3 and TRBJ1-1, with no clear D. The CDR3 has 15 residues. V dropped 2 bases and J dropped 0 bases, with 10 bases sitting between them. Germline CDR1 MNHEY, CDR2 SVGEGT. DNA of the CDR3: TGTGCCAGCAGTTACGGCCCAGAAATGAACACTGAAGCTTTCTTT. It encodes CASSYGPEMNTEAFF.

This clonotype was recorded many times. The chain employs TRBV6-5 and TRBJ1-6; TRBD1 might be the D (5 bases). Trimming removed 6 bases from V and 9 bases from J, with 15 bases in between. Germline V CDR1 and CDR2: MNHEY, SVGAGI. The CDR3 loop spans 14 amino acids. The CDR3 sequence: CASRVWQGGSPLHF. The DNA for the CDR3 is TGTGCCAGCAGAGTATGGCAGGGCGGTTCACCCCTCCACTTT.

The rearrangement uses TRBV2 and TRBJ1-1; no clear D. Per germline, CDR1 SNHLY and CDR2 FYNNEI. V lost 8 bases, J lost 5 bases, and 12 bases lay in between. The CDR3 is 12 residues long. This CDR3 is CASESRLTEAFF. The CDR3 DNA reads TGTGCCAGCGAGTCCAGGCTAACTGAAGCTTTCTTT. Drawing the rest from reference TRBV2 and TRBJ1-1, the complete variable domain is EPEVTQTPSHQVTQMGQEVILRCVPISNHLYFYWYRQILGQKVEFLVSFYNNEISEKSEIFDDQFSVERPDGSNFTLKIRSTKLEDSAMYFCASESRLTEAFFGQGTRLTVV.

This clonotype was recorded at least ten times. The chain is built from TRBV28 and TRBJ1-4; 8 positions match TRBD1. There are 15 residues in the CDR3. Germline-derived CDR1 and CDR2 are MDHEN and SYDVKM. V lost 5 bases, J lost 7 bases, and 9 bases stayed unmatched. Here the CDR3 DNA reads TGTGCCAGCAGTGTACGGACAGGGACAGTTGAAAAACTGTTTTTT. It translates to CASSVRTGTVEKLFF. Based on the CDR3 plus reference TRBV28 and TRBJ1-4, the full variable domain is DVKVTQSSRYLVKRTGEKVFLECVQDMDHENMFWYRQDPGLGLRLIYFSYDVKMKEKGDIPEGYSVSREKKERFSLILESASTNQTSMYLCASSVRTGTVEKLFFGSGTQLSVL.

This clonotype was recorded at least ten times. This sequence joins TRBV12-3 or TRBV12-4 and TRBJ2-1, with 9 bases that match TRBD1. This CDR3 contains 16 residues. After removal of 5 bases from V and 8 bases from J, the junction contained 13 bases not matched to a gene. The CDR3 DNA sequence: TGTGCCAGCAGTAGCCCCCCGGGACAGGGCGTCTATGAGCAGTTCTTC. Protein sequence: CASSSPPGQGVYEQFF.

This clonotype showed up many times. The chain uses TRBV5-5 and TRBJ1-2, with no clear D. V lost 2 bases and J 0 bases, leaving 11 bases between the germline ends. Germline loops: CDR1 SGHKS, CDR2 YYEKEE (reference sequence). The CDR3 length is 15 residues. The CDR3 region is CASSLGLTSNYGYTF. CDR3 nucleotide sequence: TGTGCCAGCAGCTTAGGCCTAACCTCTAACTATGGCTACACCTTC. Full variable domain (rest looked up from reference TRBV5-5 and TRBJ1-2): DAGVTQSPTHLIKTRGQQVTLRCSPISGHKSVSWYQQVLGQGPQFIFQYYEKEERGRGNFPDRFSARQFPNYSSELNVNALLLGDSALYLCASSLGLTSNYGYTFGSGTRLTVV.

This clonotype was seen repeatedly, ten times or more. The genes are TRBV11-2 and TRBJ1-2; 10 nucleotides match TRBD1. V gave up 7 bases and J gave up 5 bases; unmatched junction bases: 7. Germline V gene data show CDR1 as SGHAT and CDR2 as FQNNGV. The CDR3 length is 14 residues. The CDR3 sequence: CASTPTGGKYGYTF. The CDR3 region has the DNA TGTGCCAGCACCCCGACAGGGGGCAAGTATGGCTACACCTTC.

This clonotype was seen many times. This chain uses TRBV6-6 with TRBJ1-6; TRBD1 aligns across 9 bases. The J segment lost 10 bases and the V segment lost 6 bases, leaving 10 bases of the junction unmatched. This CDR3 has 15 residues. CDR1 and CDR2 (germline): MNHNY, SVGAGI (reference sequence). The CDR3 DNA sequence: TGTGCCAGCAGCGGGGACAGGGCGTGGGGATCACCCCTCCACTTT. As protein: CASSGDRAWGSPLHF.

The V gene is TRBV11-2, the J gene TRBJ2-3, with TRBD2 matching 7 bases. The germline V gene encodes CDR1 SGHAT and CDR2 FQNNGV. The V gene end was trimmed by 5 bases and the J gene end by 9 bases; junction bases not matched to a gene: 5. The CDR3 covers 12 residues. The CDR3 DNA reads TGTGCCAGCAGCCTCCAGCGGGACACGCAGTATTTT. Protein sequence: CASSLQRDTQYF.

This clonotype was counted many times. This chain joins TRBV14 and TRBJ2-1, with D hard to call. With 2 bases removed from V and 7 bases from J, the gap between germline ends came to 3 bases. Per germline, CDR1 SGHDN and CDR2 FVKESK. The CDR3 is 11 residues long. The CDR3 loop reads CASSQRNEQFF. The CDR3 nucleotides read TGTGCCAGCAGCCAAAGAAATGAGCAGTTCTTC.

This clonotype was detected ten times or more. This chain joins TRBV7-9 and TRBJ2-5, with D possibly matching TRBD1 (5 bases). The CDR3 extends over 15 amino acids. Germline lookup yields CDR1 SEHNR and CDR2 FQNEAQ (reference sequence). Trimming cost V 6 bases and J 2 bases, with 16 bases left between them. In DNA form, the CDR3 reads TGTGCCAGCAGTCCTCTGAGGACACCTCAAGAGACCCAGTACTTC. Translated: CASSPLRTPQETQYF.

In DNA, the CDR3 is TGTGCCAGCAGTTTAAAGGAAGAGCAGTTCTTC. Translation: CASSLKEEQFF. The rearrangement uses TRBV28 and TRBJ2-1, with D uncertain. Trimming cost V 2 bases and J 10 bases, with 6 bases left between them. This CDR3 comprises 11 residues. CDR1 and CDR2 (germline): MDHEN, SYDVKM. Complete variable domain (other parts from reference TRBV28 and TRBJ2-1): DVKVTQSSRYLVKRTGEKVFLECVQDMDHENMFWYRQDPGLGLRLIYFSYDVKMKEKGDIPEGYSVSREKKERFSLILESASTNQTSMYLCASSLKEEQFFGPGTRLTVL.

The J gene is TRBJ1-1, the V gene TRBV7-9; the D gene is possibly TRBD1 (6 bases). The V end was cut by 6 bases, the J end by 5 bases, with 19 bases between. Germline V gives CDR1 SEHNR, CDR2 FQNEAQ (reference sequence). The CDR3 has 15 residues. CDR3 in amino acids: CASRLYRDTGTEAFF. CDR3 sequence (DNA): TGTGCCAGCAGGCTATATCGGGACACGGGGACTGAAGCTTTCTTT.

This clonotype was found many times. The chain has TRBV7-2 and TRBJ2-1; D might be TRBD1 or TRBD2, each matching 5 bases. The germline gives CDR1 SGHTA, CDR2 FQGNSA. V shed 8 bases and J shed 4 bases, with 9 bases lying between them. The CDR3 has 12 amino acids. The CDR3 is CASSGGYNEQFF. CDR3 coding DNA: TGTGCCAGCTCTGGGGGTTACAATGAGCAGTTCTTC.

This clonotype was found many times. This rearrangement joins TRBV18 to TRBJ1-1; D gene uncertain. There are 13 residues in the CDR3. V was clipped by 6 bases and J by 3 bases, with 11 bases between them. Germline CDR1 is KGHSH and CDR2 is LQKENI. CDR3 amino acids: CASSPLKDTEAFF. The DNA of the CDR3 is TGTGCCAGCTCCCCCTTAAAGGACACTGAAGCTTTCTTT.

The sample holds many counts of this clonotype. This rearrangement joins TRBV27 to TRBJ1-5, with D perhaps TRBD1 (6 bases). Trimming took 4 bases from V and 2 from J, leaving 12 bases between them. Germline V lookup: CDR1 MNHEY, CDR2 SMNVEV (reference sequence). CDR3 length equals 15 residues. CDR3 sequence reads: CASSSGGTGNQPQHF. CDR3 coding DNA: TGTGCCAGCAGTTCGGGGGGCACTGGCAATCAGCCCCAGCATTTT.

This clonotype was recorded many times. The CDR3 nucleotides are TGTGCCAGCAGCTTACAGGACGGGGTGAACACCGGGGAGCTGTTTTTT. This encodes CASSLQDGVNTGELFF. The chain combines TRBV7-2 with TRBJ2-2; tentatively, D is TRBD2 (5 bases). Germline V CDR1 and CDR2: SGHTA, FQGNSA. The length of the CDR3 is 16 residues. Between the trimmed V and J ends, which lost 2 bases and 1 base, there was a span of 11 bases. The variable domain in full, with the rest retrieved from reference TRBV7-2 and TRBJ2-2, is GAGVSQSPSNKVTEKGKDVELRCDPISGHTALYWYRQSLGQGLEFLIYFQGNSAPDKSGLPSDRFSAERTGGSVSTLTIQRTQQEDSAVYLCASSLQDGVNTGELFFGEGSRLTVL.

DNA of the CDR3: TGTGCCAGTAGTCGGACCCCACGGGGGGCCAACGTCCTGACTTTC. This codes for CASSRTPRGANVLTF. The V and J genes are TRBV19 and TRBJ2-6; D unresolved. V was shortened by 5 bases and J by 4 bases, with 12 bases between the two germline ends. Germline V CDR1 and CDR2: LNHDA, SQIVND (reference sequence). The CDR3 is made up of 15 amino acids.

This clonotype was observed many times. The chain joins TRBV12-3 or TRBV12-4 to TRBJ1-3, with D perhaps matching TRBD1 (6 bases). V lost 6 bases and J 1 base, leaving 10 bases between the germline ends. The CDR3 spans 14 residues. In nucleotides, the CDR3 is TGTGCCAGCAGCTCTAGGGGGTCTGGAAACACCATATATTTT. Protein sequence: CASSSRGSGNTIYF.

J is TRBJ1-2 and V is TRBV6-4; TRBD1 matches at 8 bases. The germline gives CDR1 MRHNA, CDR2 SNTAGT. The CDR3 is 15 amino acids. V shed 0 bases and J 8 bases; nucleotides not matched to a gene: 8. CDR3 DNA: TGTGCCAGCAGTGACTCGGCAGGGGGCCTTCAGGGCTACACCTTC. It yields the protein CASSDSAGGLQGYTF.

This clonotype was observed at least ten times. The chain carries TRBV28 and TRBJ1-5; TRBD1 agrees at 11 bases. The J segment lost 3 bases and the V segment lost 2 bases, leaving 9 bases of the junction unmatched. This CDR3 spans 18 amino acids. From germline, CDR1 is MDHEN and CDR2 SYDVKM. The CDR3 region has the DNA TGTGCCAGCAGTTTACAGGGACAGGGGGGCATCTCCAATCAGCCCCAGCATTTT. It codes for CASSLQGQGGISNQPQHF.

At least ten counts were recorded for this clonotype. Here the CDR3 DNA reads TGTGCCAGCAGTCCCTGGACAGTTAATCAGGACACTGAAGCTTTCTTT. It encodes CASSPWTVNQDTEAFF. V and J are TRBV28 and TRBJ1-1; tentatively, D is TRBD1 (6 bases). Germline-derived CDR1 and CDR2 are MDHEN and SYDVKM. This CDR3 is built from 16 residues. Trimming cost V 5 bases and J 3 bases, with 19 bases left between them. The full variable domain, its missing parts supplied by reference TRBV28 and TRBJ1-1, is DVKVTQSSRYLVKRTGEKVFLECVQDMDHENMFWYRQDPGLGLRLIYFSYDVKMKEKGDIPEGYSVSREKKERFSLILESASTNQTSMYLCASSPWTVNQDTEAFFGQGTRLTVV.

In this sample, this clonotype turned up a few times. This chain links TRBV6-5 with TRBJ2-3; tentative D call: TRBD1 (6 bases). The CDR3 contains 15 residues. The germline V gene has CDR1 MNHEY and CDR2 SVGAGI. V gave up 2 bases and J gave up 1 base, with 10 bases separating them. CDR3 sequence: CASSYVTGRTDTQYF. For the CDR3, the DNA is TGTGCCAGCAGTTACGTGACAGGCCGCACAGATACGCAGTATTTT.

This clonotype was seen a handful of times. This chain links TRBV28 with TRBJ2-7; 8 bases agree with TRBD1. Trimming at V came to 4 bases and at J to 3 bases, leaving 8 bases not matched to a gene. Germline CDR1 MDHEN, CDR2 SYDVKM. The CDR3 runs to 15 residues. In DNA form, the CDR3 reads TGTGCCAGCAGTTCCCGGAGGACAGGGAGCTACGAGCAGTACTTC. It encodes CASSSRRTGSYEQYF. Looking up the rest from reference TRBV28 and TRBJ2-7 gives the full variable domain: DVKVTQSSRYLVKRTGEKVFLECVQDMDHENMFWYRQDPGLGLRLIYFSYDVKMKEKGDIPEGYSVSREKKERFSLILESASTNQTSMYLCASSSRRTGSYEQYFGPGTRLTVT.

This clonotype was observed many times. This sequence joins TRBV7-2 and TRBJ1-6, with D possibly being TRBD1 (5 bases). Per germline, CDR1 SGHTA and CDR2 FQGNSA. This CDR3 comprises 14 residues. V was pared by 5 bases and J by 8 bases, with 13 bases between. In DNA form, the CDR3 reads TGTGCCAGCAGCCAGACAGACAGCTATTCACCCCTCCACTTT. It specifies CASSQTDSYSPLHF.

The J gene is TRBJ2-7, the V gene TRBV6-2 or TRBV6-3; maybe TRBD1 (5 bases). V gave up 0 bases and J gave up 2 bases, with 20 bases separating them. Germline CDR1 MNHEY, CDR2 SVGEGT. CDR3 length equals 18 residues. DNA of the CDR3: TGTGCCAGCAGTTACTCGAGGTTGTCGCCGGGCAGGGCCTACGAGCAGTACTTC. Its translation: CASSYSRLSPGRAYEQYF.

This clonotype was detected many times. The chain has TRBV28 and TRBJ2-1; TRBD2 agrees at 9 bases. The CDR3 is 13 residues long. Germline V gene data show CDR1 as MDHEN and CDR2 as SYDVKM. The V segment lost 5 bases and the J segment 7 bases; nucleotides outside the gene matches: 3. The CDR3 DNA reads TGTGCCAGCAGTGCGGGGGGGCGGAATGAGCAGTTCTTC. Amino acids: CASSAGGRNEQFF. The complete variable domain, with remaining parts taken from reference TRBV28 and TRBJ2-1, reads DVKVTQSSRYLVKRTGEKVFLECVQDMDHENMFWYRQDPGLGLRLIYFSYDVKMKEKGDIPEGYSVSREKKERFSLILESASTNQTSMYLCASSAGGRNEQFFGPGTRLTVL.

V gene TRBV10-2 combines with J gene TRBJ2-3; 13 bases line up with TRBD2. CDR3 size: 16 residues. The trim removed 7 bases at V and 4 bases at J, leaving 8 bases unmatched. Germline-derived CDR1 and CDR2 are WSHSY and SAAADI. Written as DNA, the CDR3 is TGCGCCAGCACCGGACTACTAGCGGGGGGGCCAGATACGCAGTATTTT. Translating it yields CASTGLLAGGPDTQYF.